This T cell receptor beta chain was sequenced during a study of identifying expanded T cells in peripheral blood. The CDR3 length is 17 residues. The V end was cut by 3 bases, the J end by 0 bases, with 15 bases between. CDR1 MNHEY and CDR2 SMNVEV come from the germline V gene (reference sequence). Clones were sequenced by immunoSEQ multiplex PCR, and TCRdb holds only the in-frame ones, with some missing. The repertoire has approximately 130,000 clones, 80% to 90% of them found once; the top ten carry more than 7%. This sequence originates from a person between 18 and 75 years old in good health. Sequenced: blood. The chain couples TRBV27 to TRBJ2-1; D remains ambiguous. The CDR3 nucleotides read TGTGCCAGCAGTTTGGGGTTGCGTTTGGGCTCCTACAATGAGCAGTTCTTC. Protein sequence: CASSLGLRLGSYNEQFF.